This T cell receptor (beta chain) was recorded in a study of CD8+ T cells in alopecia areata. Overall study findings and caveats: Scalp clonality decreased significantly with tofacitinib, and so did expanded CD8+ clones among the top 100.

RNA, once extracted, was reverse transcribed into cDNA for use as the sequencing template. The protocol was immunoSEQ multiplex PCR, while the TCRdb copy is restricted to in-frame clones and leaves out a portion. The table records around 200,000 clones, 64% of them present only once. Trimming took off 1 base at V and 4 bases at J, with 9 bases between the two ends. The CDR3 has 14 residues. Germline-derived CDR1 and CDR2 are LNHNV and YYDKDF (reference sequence). With regard to this clone: Its target is not known.

The treatment here: oral pan-JAK inhibitor, 5-10 mg twice daily. PBMCs yielded sorted CD4+ and CD8+ T cells. The source of this sequence is a human donor with alopecia areata. The material was CD4+ T cells sorted from blood, obtained at week 4, from a patient treated with tofacitinib. The chain joins TRBV15 to TRBJ2-3; D may match TRBD1 or TRBD2 (5 bases each). The CDR3 DNA reads TGTGCCACCAGCAGAGGGGACCAGGCAGATACGCAGTATTTT. Protein: CATSRGDQADTQYF.